Listed here are 30 T cell receptor beta chains from one sample, sequenced in a study of blood T cells in healthy people across ages. With a J-beta primer mix and a sample-barcoded 5' primer, a second PCR ran roughly 7 to 11 cycles. TCRdb used MiXCR to reprocess the 5' RACE reads, holding one entry per CDR3 protein. The profile shows about 280,000 distinct CDR3 sequences, 25% to 30% of them singletons. Material for sequencing was blood. These receptor sequences come from a woman aged 70 to 79 in good health.

This chain uses TRBV12-5 with TRBJ2-5; no clear D. Germline lookup yields CDR1 LGHNT and CDR2 FRNRAP. This CDR3 is 13 amino acids long. Trimming took 4 bases from V and 2 from J, leaving 8 bases between them. Written as DNA, the CDR3 is TGTGCTAGTGGTTCCGCCGGACAAGAGACCCAGTACTTC. It translates to CASGSAGQETQYF.

The chain's CDR3 is CASSSFQEKLFF. The CDR3 bases are TGTGCCAGCAGCTCGTTTCAGGAAAAACTGTTTTTT. The chain uses TRBV7-9 and TRBJ1-4; D gene uncertain. In germline, CDR1 is SEHNR, CDR2 FQNEAQ (reference sequence). Trimming took off 4 bases at V and 8 bases at J, with 8 bases between the two ends. The CDR3 has 12 amino acids.

This chain joins TRBV5-6 and TRBJ2-5, with unresolved D. The J call may be incorrect, as the DNA end agrees better with TRBJ2-7. CDR1 and CDR2 from the germline V gene are SGHDT and YYEEEE. The CDR3 has 11 residues. The CDR3 DNA is TGTGCCAGCAGCTTATTCAACGAGCAGTACTTC. It translates to CASSLFNEQYF.

This clonotype has more than one count but fewer than ten. V usage is TRBV7-9 and J usage is TRBJ2-3; possibly TRBD1 or TRBD2 for D (6 bases each). V was trimmed by 3 bases and J by 4 bases, leaving 11 bases between them. Germline CDR1 is SEHNR and CDR2 is FQNEAQ (reference sequence). The CDR3 runs 14 residues. The CDR3: CASSFTGGADTQYF. The CDR3 DNA reads TGTGCCAGCAGCTTTACCGGGGGCGCAGATACGCAGTATTTT.

This chain uses TRBV4-2 with TRBJ1-4; D unresolved. Trimming stripped 0 bases from V and 4 bases from J, with 12 bases between. Germline CDR1 and CDR2: LGHNA and YNFKEQ. The CDR3 consists of 16 residues. The CDR3 bases are TGTGCCAGCAGCCAAGATCTCGAGGGATATAATGAAAAACTGTTTTTT. It yields the protein CASSQDLEGYNEKLFF.

This sequence joins TRBV30 and TRBJ2-3, with D uncertain. The germline V gene has CDR1 GTSNPN and CDR2 SVGIG (reference sequence). CDR3 size: 14 residues. Trimming took 1 base from V and 2 from J, leaving 10 bases between them. The CDR3 here is CAWSESALTDTQYF. The CDR3 nucleotides read TGTGCCTGGAGTGAGTCGGCGCTCACAGATACGCAGTATTTT.

A remark on this clonotype: Its ends do not fully match the called genes, so a read error is possible. This sequence joins TRBV7-2 and TRBJ2-5, with D tentatively TRBD1 or TRBD2 (5 bases each). Germline V gene sequence: CDR1 SGHTA, CDR2 FQGNSA. This CDR3 is 15 amino acids long. The CDR3 is CASSLAGDDPYEQCF. The CDR3 region has the DNA TGTGCCAGCAGCTTAGCGGGGGACGACCCCTACGAGCAGTGCTTC.

The V and J genes are TRBV2 and TRBJ2-5; D is undetermined. The CDR3 is made up of 12 amino acids. V was shortened by 2 bases and J by 4 bases, with 5 bases between the two germline ends. Germline CDR1 and CDR2: SNHLY and FYNNEI. The CDR3 region is CASSELRETQYF. As DNA, the CDR3 is TGTGCCAGCAGTGAACTTCGAGAGACCCAGTACTTC.

Many counts were recorded for this clonotype. This chain uses TRBV4-3 with TRBJ2-5; D could derive from TRBD1 or TRBD2 (5 bases each). From germline, CDR1 is LGHNA and CDR2 YSLEER. The CDR3 spans 16 residues. Trimming pared 4 bases from V and 3 bases from J, leaving 18 bases between. CDR3 region: CASSLGVRDGEETQYF. The CDR3 bases are TGCGCCAGCAGCCTGGGAGTCCGGGACGGGGAAGAGACCCAGTACTTC.

V and J are TRBV6-1 and TRBJ2-2, with 11 nucleotides matching TRBD2. The CDR3 sequence is 16 residues long. CDR1 MNHNS and CDR2 SASEGT come from the germline V gene. V gave up 8 bases and J gave up 3 bases; unmatched junction bases: 8. CDR3 amino acids: CASGPLAGVHTGELFF. CDR3 DNA: TGTGCCAGCGGGCCACTAGCGGGAGTGCACACCGGGGAGCTGTTTTTT.

The rearrangement uses TRBV4-1 and TRBJ1-2; TRBD1 matches 7 bases. The CDR3 spans 13 residues. CDR1 is MGHRA and CDR2 is YSYEKL in the germline V gene. V lost 5 bases and J lost 8; bases outside the gene matches: 8. The CDR3 region has the DNA TGCGCCAGCAGCATACAGGGGCGAGACGGCTACACCTTC. It yields the protein CASSIQGRDGYTF.

This clonotype was picked up many times. The CDR3 loop reads CASSLSIGTQYF. Written as DNA, the CDR3 is TGTGCCAGCAGTTTGTCCATAGGTACGCAGTATTTT. The V gene is TRBV28, the J gene TRBJ2-3; D remains unclear. The germline CDR1 and CDR2 sequences are MDHEN and SYDVKM. Deletions cut 3 bases from V and 8 bases from J, with 9 bases between. There are 12 residues in the CDR3. Variable domain in full (rest from reference TRBV28 and TRBJ2-3): DVKVTQSSRYLVKRTGEKVFLECVQDMDHENMFWYRQDPGLGLRLIYFSYDVKMKEKGDIPEGYSVSREKKERFSLILESASTNQTSMYLCASSLSIGTQYFGPGTRLTVL.

This clonotype was detected once. The gene calls are TRBV9 and TRBJ2-5; D is perhaps TRBD2 (6 bases). The V end lost 4 bases, the J end lost 3 bases, and 13 bases lay between the germline ends. CDR1 and CDR2 (germline): SGDLS, YYNGEE. The CDR3 totals 14 residues. The CDR3 loop is CASSSPGAEETQYF. The CDR3 bases are TGTGCCAGCAGCTCACCGGGAGCCGAAGAGACCCAGTACTTC.

The chain uses TRBV3-1 and TRBJ2-5; unclear D gene. The ends were cut back, 4 bases at V and 1 base at J, with 10 bases in the middle. CDR3 length equals 14 residues. Germline-derived CDR1 and CDR2 are LGHDT and YNNKEL (reference sequence). This CDR3 is CASSPLGIQETQYF. The CDR3 DNA reads as TGTGCCAGCAGCCCACTTGGGATCCAAGAGACCCAGTACTTC.

The V gene is TRBV5-1, the J gene TRBJ2-7; the match to TRBD2 covers 8 bases. From germline, CDR1 is SGHRS and CDR2 YFSETQ. The trim removed 1 base at V and 1 base at J, leaving 7 bases unmatched. The CDR3 runs to 16 residues. The CDR3 here is CASSLTSGTLSYEQYF. The CDR3 nucleotides read TGCGCCAGCAGCTTGACTAGCGGAACCCTTTCCTACGAGCAGTACTTC.

This clonotype was recorded a few times. Sequence at one end of the junction differs from germline and may be a read error. This sequence joins TRBV5-1 and TRBJ2-6; possible D gene TRBD1, 5 bases. CDR3 length: 15 residues. CDR1 SGHRS and CDR2 YFSETQ come from the germline V gene. The CDR3 DNA is TGCGCCAGCGGCTTCGACAGCTCTGGGGCCAACGTCCTGACTTTC. It translates to CASGFDSSGANVLTF. The entire variable domain, with the rest obtained from reference TRBV5-1 and TRBJ2-6, is as follows: KAGVTQTPRYLIKTRGQQVTLSCSPISGHRSVSWYQQTPGQGLQFLFEYFSETQRNKGNFPGRFSGRQFSNSRSEMNVSTLELGDSALYLCASGFDSSGANVLTFGAGSRLTVL.

This clonotype was seen once. The chain recombines TRBV14 with TRBJ2-7; D gene unclear. With the DNA end fitting TRBJ2-1 better, the J assignment may be wrong. CDR3 length equals 13 residues. Germline CDR1 SGHDN, CDR2 FVKESK. The CDR3 loop is CASSQELLGEQFF. In DNA, the CDR3 is TGTGCCAGCAGCCAAGAATTGTTGGGTGAGCAGTTCTTC.

The V and J genes are TRBV4-2 and TRBJ2-4, with TRBD2 as a possible D gene (6 bases). Germline V gene lookup returns CDR1 LGHNA and CDR2 YNFKEQ. The CDR3 spans 17 residues. V lost 0 bases and J lost 1, with 13 bases in between. CDR3 bases: TGTGCCAGCAGCCAAGAAATGACTAGTGGGGCCAAAAACATTCAGTACTTC. It is translated as CASSQEMTSGAKNIQYF.

The chain carries TRBV7-2 and TRBJ2-3; the match to TRBD2 covers 8 bases. Trimming removed 6 bases from V and 3 bases from J; junction bases left unmatched: 14. Germline V gene sequence: CDR1 SGHTA, CDR2 FQGNSA. This CDR3 spans 17 amino acids. As DNA, the CDR3 is TGTGCCAGCAGAACGGGACTAGTGGGAGGGCCGACAGATACGCAGTATTTT. Residues: CASRTGLVGGPTDTQYF.

Only a few counts were recorded for this clonotype. The chain carries TRBV5-1 and TRBJ2-7; tentatively, D is TRBD1 (6 bases). V was cut by 2 bases and J by 0 bases, with 9 bases left in between. The CDR3 runs 14 residues. The germline V gene encodes CDR1 SGHRS and CDR2 YFSETQ. The CDR3 nucleotides are TGCGCCAGCAGCTTAACAGGGTACTCCTACGAGCAGTACTTC. Amino acids: CASSLTGYSYEQYF.

In its sample, this clonotype was seen a few times. The chain employs TRBV20-1 and TRBJ2-1, with 13 nucleotides matching TRBD2. Losses at the gene ends were 6 bases for V and 4 bases for J; bases not matched to a gene: 12. The CDR3 length is 17 residues. Germline assignment: CDR1 DFQATT and CDR2 SNEGSKA (reference sequence). The CDR3 coding sequence is TGCAGTGCACCGGGACTAGCGGGACCCCTCCGTTACAATGAGCAGTTCTTC. Protein: CSAPGLAGPLRYNEQFF.

Only a few counts were recorded for this clonotype. The V and J genes are TRBV28 and TRBJ1-2; TRBD1 aligns across 11 bases. Germline V gene lookup returns CDR1 MDHEN and CDR2 SYDVKM. The CDR3 is 15 amino acids. Trimming took 5 bases from V and 8 from J; bases not matched to a gene: 10. Here the CDR3 DNA reads TGTGCCAGCAGTCCGACGGACAGGGGGCGCGTGGGCTACACCTTC. This codes for CASSPTDRGRVGYTF.

The V gene is TRBV9, the J gene TRBJ2-3; no clear D gene. Germline V gene lookup returns CDR1 SGDLS and CDR2 YYNGEE. The CDR3 covers 15 residues. V dropped 4 bases and J dropped 0 bases, with 12 bases sitting between them. CDR3 bases: TGTGCCAGCAGCTTGACACCTTCTAGCACAGATACGCAGTATTTT. It yields the protein CASSLTPSSTDTQYF.

This clonotype was observed a few times. The V gene is TRBV24-1, the J gene TRBJ2-5; no firm D call. Trimming left V 11 bases short and J 5 bases short, with 20 bases between. Looked up from germline, CDR1 is KGHDR and CDR2 is SFDVKD. The CDR3 has 14 residues. The CDR3 protein is CASPPLSPKETQYF. Written as DNA, the CDR3 is TGTGCCAGCCCCCCACTTTCCCCAAAGGAGACCCAGTACTTC.

The table lists this clonotype with a few counts. This rearrangement joins TRBV12-3 or TRBV12-4 to TRBJ2-1; TRBD2 matches 11 bases. CDR3 length: 16 residues. V trimming: 3 bases; J trimming: 9 bases; junction bases outside the gene matches: 10. The CDR3 sequence is CASSFLPSGRSTEQFF. Written as DNA, the CDR3 is TGTGCCAGCAGTTTTCTGCCTAGCGGGAGGTCTACTGAGCAGTTCTTC.

The CDR3 protein is CASSYDRGNEQFF. DNA for the CDR3: TGTGCCAGCAGTTACGACAGGGGCAATGAGCAGTTCTTC. The chain has TRBV6-5 and TRBJ2-1, with 8 bases aligning to TRBD1. The CDR3 length is 13 residues. V shed 2 bases, J shed 6 bases, and the junction held 0 bases outside the gene matches. Germline V gives CDR1 MNHEY, CDR2 SVGAGI.

The chain uses TRBV7-2 and TRBJ2-2, with 7 bases matching TRBD1. Per the germline V gene, CDR1 is SGHTA and CDR2 is FQGNSA. The CDR3 is made up of 17 amino acids. V was pared by 2 bases and J by 1 base, with 7 bases of the junction left unmatched. The CDR3 sequence: CASSLRPGQLNTGELFF. The DNA for the CDR3 is TGTGCCAGCAGCTTACGGCCGGGACAGTTGAACACCGGGGAGCTGTTTTTT.

The chain joins TRBV6-5 to TRBJ2-7, with D maybe TRBD2 (6 bases). Germline V gives CDR1 MNHEY, CDR2 SVGAGI. This CDR3 contains 14 residues. Trimming removed 0 bases at V and 4 bases at J, with 10 bases between. The CDR3 DNA is TGTGCCAGCAGTTACTCGCAGGAGGGGTACGAGCAGTACTTC. It yields the protein CASSYSQEGYEQYF.

The chain combines TRBV7-2 with TRBJ2-4, with D unresolved. This CDR3 region has 13 residues. The germline gives CDR1 SGHTA, CDR2 FQGNSA. The ends were cut back, 1 base at V and 6 bases at J, with 7 bases in the middle. The CDR3 nucleotides read TGTGCCAGCAGCTTAGATCCCGTAAACATTCAGTACTTC. Protein sequence: CASSLDPVNIQYF.

The CDR3 here is CASSPSTGNSYNEQFF. In DNA form, the CDR3 reads TGTGCCAGCAGCCCATCTACAGGGAACTCCTACAATGAGCAGTTCTTC. The J gene is TRBJ2-1, the V gene TRBV9, with D possibly TRBD1 on 6 matching bases. The CDR3 contains 16 residues. V was cut by 4 bases and J by 0 bases, with 14 bases left in between. CDR1 is SGDLS, CDR2 YYNGEE, per germline.